The sequence of this T cell receptor beta chain was determined in a study of tumor-infiltrating lymphocytes in oesophageal squamous cell carcinoma. Germline V gene lookup returns CDR1 SGHTA and CDR2 FQGNSA. The CDR3 has 17 residues. V shed 2 bases and J shed 2 bases, with 16 bases lying between them. From the PCR reads, TCRdb called clonotypes with MiXCR, one entry per CDR3 protein. The sample yields just under 20,000 distinct CDR3 sequences, 35% to 50% seen once. This TCR was recovered from a male donor with esophageal squamous cell carcinoma. The chain has TRBV7-2 and TRBJ2-1, with D possibly being TRBD2 (6 bases). The specimen sequenced was normal esophageal tissue next to the tumor. Here the CDR3 reads CASSLNFVTRAYNEQFF. Written as DNA, the CDR3 is TGTGCCAGCAGCTTAAATTTTGTGACTAGGGCCTACAATGAGCAGTTCTTC.